The source of this T cell receptor beta chain is a study of control samples from healthy donors and cancer patients. Data came from immunoSEQ multiplex PCR; TCRdb stores just in-frame clones and leaves some out. Found here are approximately 100,000 clones, around 88% of them singletons; the top ten hold 12% to 15%. V lost 3 bases and J lost 0, with 7 bases in between. The CDR3 spans 14 residues. In germline, CDR1 is SGHNT, CDR2 YENEEA. The source of this sequence is a man under 40 in good health. The chain links TRBV11-3 to TRBJ2-3; possible D gene TRBD2, 5 bases. Sequencing was performed on blood. The CDR3 nucleotides read TGTGCCAGCAGCTTTGGACTCAGCACAGATACGCAGTATTTT. Residues: CASSFGLSTDTQYF.